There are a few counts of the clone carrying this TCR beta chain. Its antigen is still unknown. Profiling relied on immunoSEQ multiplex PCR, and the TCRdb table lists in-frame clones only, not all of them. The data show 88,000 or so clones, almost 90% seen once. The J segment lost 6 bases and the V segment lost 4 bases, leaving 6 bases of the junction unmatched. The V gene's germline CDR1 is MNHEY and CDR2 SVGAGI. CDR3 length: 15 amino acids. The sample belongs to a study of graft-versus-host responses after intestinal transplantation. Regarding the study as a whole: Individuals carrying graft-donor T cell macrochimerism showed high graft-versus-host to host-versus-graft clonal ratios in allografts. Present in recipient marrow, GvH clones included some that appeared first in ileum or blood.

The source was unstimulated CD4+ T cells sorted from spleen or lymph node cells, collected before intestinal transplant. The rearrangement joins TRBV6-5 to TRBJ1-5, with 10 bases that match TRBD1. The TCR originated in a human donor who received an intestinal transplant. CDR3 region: CASSSTGGFTQPQHF. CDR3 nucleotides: TGTGCCAGCAGTTCGACAGGGGGCTTTACTCAGCCCCAGCATTTT.